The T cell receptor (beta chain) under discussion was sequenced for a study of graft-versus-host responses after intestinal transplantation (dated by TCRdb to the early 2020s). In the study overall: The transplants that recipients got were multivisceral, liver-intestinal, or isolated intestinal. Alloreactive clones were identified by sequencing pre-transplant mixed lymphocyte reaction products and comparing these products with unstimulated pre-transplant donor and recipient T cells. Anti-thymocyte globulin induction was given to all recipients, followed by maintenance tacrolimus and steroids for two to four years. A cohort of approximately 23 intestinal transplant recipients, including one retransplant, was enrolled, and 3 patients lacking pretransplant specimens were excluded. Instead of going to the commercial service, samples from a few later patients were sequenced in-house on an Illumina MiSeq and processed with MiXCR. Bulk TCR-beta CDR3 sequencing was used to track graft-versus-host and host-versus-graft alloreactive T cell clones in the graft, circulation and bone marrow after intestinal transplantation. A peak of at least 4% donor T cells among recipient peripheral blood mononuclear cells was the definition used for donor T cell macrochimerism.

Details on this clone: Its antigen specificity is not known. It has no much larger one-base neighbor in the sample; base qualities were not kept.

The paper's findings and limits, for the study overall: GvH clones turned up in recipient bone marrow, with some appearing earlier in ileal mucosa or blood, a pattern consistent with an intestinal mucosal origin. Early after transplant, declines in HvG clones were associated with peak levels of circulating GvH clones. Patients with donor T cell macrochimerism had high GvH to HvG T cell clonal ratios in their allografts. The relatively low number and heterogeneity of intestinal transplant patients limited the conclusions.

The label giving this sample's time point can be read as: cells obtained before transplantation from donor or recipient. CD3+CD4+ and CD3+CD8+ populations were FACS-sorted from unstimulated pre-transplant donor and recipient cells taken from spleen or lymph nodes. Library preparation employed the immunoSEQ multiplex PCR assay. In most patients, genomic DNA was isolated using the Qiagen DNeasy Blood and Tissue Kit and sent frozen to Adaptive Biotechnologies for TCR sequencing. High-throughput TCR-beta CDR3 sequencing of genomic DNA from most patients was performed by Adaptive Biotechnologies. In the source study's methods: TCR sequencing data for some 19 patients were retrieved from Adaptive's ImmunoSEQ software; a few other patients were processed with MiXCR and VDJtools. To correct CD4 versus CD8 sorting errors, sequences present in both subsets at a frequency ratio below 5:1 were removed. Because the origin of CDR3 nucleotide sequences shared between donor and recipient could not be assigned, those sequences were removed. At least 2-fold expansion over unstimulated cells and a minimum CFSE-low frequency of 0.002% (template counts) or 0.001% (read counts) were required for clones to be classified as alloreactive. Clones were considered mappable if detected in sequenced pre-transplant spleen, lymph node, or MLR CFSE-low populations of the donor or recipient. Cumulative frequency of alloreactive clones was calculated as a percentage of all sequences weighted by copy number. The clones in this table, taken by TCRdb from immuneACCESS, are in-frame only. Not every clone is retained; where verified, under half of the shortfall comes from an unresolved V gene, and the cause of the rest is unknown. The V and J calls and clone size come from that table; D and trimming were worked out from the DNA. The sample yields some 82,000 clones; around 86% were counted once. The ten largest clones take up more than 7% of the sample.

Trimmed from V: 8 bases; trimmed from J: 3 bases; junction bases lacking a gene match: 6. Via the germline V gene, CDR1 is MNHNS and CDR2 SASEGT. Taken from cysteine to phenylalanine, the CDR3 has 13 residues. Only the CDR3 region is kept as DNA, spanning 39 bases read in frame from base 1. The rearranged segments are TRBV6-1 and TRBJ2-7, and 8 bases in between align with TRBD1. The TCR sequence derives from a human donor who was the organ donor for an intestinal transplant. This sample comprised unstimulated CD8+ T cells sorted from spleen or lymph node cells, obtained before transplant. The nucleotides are TGTGCCAGCCAGGACAGGGCGGGCTACGAGCAGTACTTC. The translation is CASQDRAGYEQYF.